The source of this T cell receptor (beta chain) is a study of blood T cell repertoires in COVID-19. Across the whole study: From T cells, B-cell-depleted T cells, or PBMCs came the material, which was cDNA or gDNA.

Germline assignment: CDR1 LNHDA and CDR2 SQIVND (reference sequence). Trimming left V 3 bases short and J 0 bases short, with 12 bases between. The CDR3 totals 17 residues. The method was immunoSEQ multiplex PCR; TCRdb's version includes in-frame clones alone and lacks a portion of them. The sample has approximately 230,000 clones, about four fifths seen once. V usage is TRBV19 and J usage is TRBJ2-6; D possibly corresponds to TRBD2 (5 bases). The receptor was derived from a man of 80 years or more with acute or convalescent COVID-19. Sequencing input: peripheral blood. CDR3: CASSIPSSSSGANVLTF. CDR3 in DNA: TGTGCCAGTAGTATCCCTAGCTCGAGCTCTGGGGCCAACGTCCTGACTTTC.